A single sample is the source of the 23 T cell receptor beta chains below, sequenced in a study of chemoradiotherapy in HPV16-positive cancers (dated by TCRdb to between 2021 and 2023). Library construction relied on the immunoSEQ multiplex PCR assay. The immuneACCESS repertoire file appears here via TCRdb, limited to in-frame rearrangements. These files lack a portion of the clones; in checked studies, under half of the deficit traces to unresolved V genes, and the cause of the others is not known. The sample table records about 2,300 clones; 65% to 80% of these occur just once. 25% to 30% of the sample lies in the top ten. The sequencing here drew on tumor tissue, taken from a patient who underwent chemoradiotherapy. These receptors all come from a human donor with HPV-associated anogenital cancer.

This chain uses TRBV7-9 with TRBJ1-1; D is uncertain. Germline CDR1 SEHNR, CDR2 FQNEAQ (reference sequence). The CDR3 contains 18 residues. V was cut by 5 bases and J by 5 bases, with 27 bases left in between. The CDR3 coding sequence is TGTGCCAGCAGCGCCCGGACCTCTCCCACCGATAAAAGGACTGAAGCTTTCTTT. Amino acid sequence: CASSARTSPTDKRTEAFF.

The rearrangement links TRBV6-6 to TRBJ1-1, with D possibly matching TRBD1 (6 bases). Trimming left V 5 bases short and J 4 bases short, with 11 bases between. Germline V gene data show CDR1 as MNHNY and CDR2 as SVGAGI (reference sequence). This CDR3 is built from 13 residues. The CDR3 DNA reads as TGTGCCAGCAGTCCCGGACAGTTCACTGAAGCTTTCTTT. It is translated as CASSPGQFTEAFF.

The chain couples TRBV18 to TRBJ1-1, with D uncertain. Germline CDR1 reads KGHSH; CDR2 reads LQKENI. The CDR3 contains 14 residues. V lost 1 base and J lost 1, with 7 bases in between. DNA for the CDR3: TGTGCCAGCTCACCACAGGGATCGAACACTGAAGCTTTCTTT. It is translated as CASSPQGSNTEAFF.

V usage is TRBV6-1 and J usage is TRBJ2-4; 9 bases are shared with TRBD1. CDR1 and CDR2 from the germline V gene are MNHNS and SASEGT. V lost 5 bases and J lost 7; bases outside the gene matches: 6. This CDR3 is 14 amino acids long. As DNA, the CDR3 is TGTGCCAGCAGTACCTCTGGACAGGGGAACATTCAGTACTTC. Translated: CASSTSGQGNIQYF.

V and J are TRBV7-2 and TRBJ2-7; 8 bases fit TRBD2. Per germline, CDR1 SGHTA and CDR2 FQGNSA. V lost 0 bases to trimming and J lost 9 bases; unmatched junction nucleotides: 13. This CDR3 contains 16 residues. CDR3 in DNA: TGTGCCAGCAGCTTAGCCTCGGGAGGGTCTCTCCCAATGCAGTACGTC. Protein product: CASSLASGGSLPMQYV.

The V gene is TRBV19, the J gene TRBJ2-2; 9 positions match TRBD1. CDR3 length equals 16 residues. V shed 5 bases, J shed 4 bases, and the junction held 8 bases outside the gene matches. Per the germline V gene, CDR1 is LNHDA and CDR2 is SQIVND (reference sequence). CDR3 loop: CASSVRQGDSTGELFF. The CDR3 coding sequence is TGTGCCAGTAGTGTCAGACAGGGGGATTCCACCGGGGAGCTGTTTTTT.

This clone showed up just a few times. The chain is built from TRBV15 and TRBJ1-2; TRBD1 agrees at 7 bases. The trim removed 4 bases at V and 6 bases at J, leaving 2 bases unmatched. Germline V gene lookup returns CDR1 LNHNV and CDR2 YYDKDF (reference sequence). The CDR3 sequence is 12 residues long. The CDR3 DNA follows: TGTGCCACCAGCATTCAGGGGGATGGCTACACCTTC. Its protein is CATSIQGDGYTF.

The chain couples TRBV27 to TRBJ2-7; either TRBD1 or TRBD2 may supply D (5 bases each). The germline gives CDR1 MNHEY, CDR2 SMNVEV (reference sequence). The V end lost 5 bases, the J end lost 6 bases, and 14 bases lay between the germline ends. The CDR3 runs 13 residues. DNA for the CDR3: TGTGCCAGCAGTCACTCCGGGACGGCCGAGCAGTACTTC. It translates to CASSHSGTAEQYF.

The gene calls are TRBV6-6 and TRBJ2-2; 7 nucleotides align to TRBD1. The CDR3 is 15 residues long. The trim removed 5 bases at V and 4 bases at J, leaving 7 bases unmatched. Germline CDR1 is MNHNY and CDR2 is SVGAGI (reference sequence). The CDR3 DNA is TGTGCCAGCAGTGGCCGGGACAGATTCACCGGGGAGCTGTTTTTT. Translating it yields CASSGRDRFTGELFF.

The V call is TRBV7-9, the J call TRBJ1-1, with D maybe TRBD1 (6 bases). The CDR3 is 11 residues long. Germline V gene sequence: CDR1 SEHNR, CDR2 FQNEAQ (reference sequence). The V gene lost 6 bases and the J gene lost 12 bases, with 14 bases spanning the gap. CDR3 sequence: CASRLQGRTFF. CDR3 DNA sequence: TGTGCCAGCAGGTTACAGGGCCGAACTTTCTTT.

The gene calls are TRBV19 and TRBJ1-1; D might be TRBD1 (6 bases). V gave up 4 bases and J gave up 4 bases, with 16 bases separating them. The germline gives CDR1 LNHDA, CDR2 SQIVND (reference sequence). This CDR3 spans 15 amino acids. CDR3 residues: CASSNRYGGGTEAFF. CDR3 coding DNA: TGTGCCAGTAGTAATCGGTACGGGGGCGGCACTGAAGCTTTCTTT.

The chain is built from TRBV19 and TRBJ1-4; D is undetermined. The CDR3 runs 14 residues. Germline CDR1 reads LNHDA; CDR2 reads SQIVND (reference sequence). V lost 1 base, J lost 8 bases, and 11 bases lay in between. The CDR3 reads CASSIVGFGEKLFF. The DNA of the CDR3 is TGTGCCAGTAGTATAGTGGGGTTCGGGGAAAAACTGTTTTTT.

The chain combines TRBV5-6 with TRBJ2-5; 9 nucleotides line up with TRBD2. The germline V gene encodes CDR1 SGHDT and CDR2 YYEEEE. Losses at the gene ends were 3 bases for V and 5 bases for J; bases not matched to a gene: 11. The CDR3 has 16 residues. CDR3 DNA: TGTGCCAGCAGCTCCCCGCCCGCGGGGGGGCGGGAGACCCAGTACTTC. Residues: CASSSPPAGGRETQYF.

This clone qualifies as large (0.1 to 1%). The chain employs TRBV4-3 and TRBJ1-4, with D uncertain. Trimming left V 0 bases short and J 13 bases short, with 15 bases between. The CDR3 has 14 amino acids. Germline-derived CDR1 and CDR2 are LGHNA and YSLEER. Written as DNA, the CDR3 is TGCGCCAGCAGCCAAGAGCCCCGTGCCGAGGGACTGTTTTTT. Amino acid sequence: CASSQEPRAEGLFF.

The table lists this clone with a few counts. Here the CDR3 DNA reads TGTGCCAGCAGCGCAGACAGGGGGGGGGTTCAGCCCCAGCATTTT. Translated, it gives CASSADRGGVQPQHF. The chain carries TRBV11-2 and TRBJ1-5; TRBD1 aligns across 9 bases. Germline loops: CDR1 SGHAT, CDR2 FQNNGV. The CDR3 runs 15 residues. Trimming cost V 5 bases and J 6 bases; bases outside gene matches: 8.

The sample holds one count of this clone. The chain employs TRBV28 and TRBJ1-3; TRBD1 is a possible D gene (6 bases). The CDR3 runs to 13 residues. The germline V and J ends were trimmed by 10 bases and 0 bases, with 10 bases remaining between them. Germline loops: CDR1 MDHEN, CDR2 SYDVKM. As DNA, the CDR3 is TGTGCCATCCAGGGGTACTCTGGAAACACCATATATTTT. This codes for CAIQGYSGNTIYF.

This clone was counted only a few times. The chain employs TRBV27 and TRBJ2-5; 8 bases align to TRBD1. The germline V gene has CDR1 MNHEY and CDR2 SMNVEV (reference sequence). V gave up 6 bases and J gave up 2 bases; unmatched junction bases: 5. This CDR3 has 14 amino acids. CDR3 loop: CASSPGGVQETQYF. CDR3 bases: TGTGCCAGCAGCCCAGGGGGCGTTCAAGAGACCCAGTACTTC.

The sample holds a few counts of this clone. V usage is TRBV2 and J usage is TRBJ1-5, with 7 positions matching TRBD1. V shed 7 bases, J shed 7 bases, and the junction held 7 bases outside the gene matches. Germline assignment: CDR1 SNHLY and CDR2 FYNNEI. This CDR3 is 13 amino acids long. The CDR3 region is CASTLGGGQPQHF. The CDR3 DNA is TGTGCCAGCACCCTAGGGGGCGGGCAGCCCCAGCATTTT.

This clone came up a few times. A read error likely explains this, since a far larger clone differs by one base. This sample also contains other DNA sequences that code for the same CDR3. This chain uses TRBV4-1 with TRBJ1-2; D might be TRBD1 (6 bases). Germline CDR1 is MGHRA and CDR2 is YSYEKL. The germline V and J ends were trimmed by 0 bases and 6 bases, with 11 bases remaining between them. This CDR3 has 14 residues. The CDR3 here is CASSQDHRADGYTF. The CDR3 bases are TGCGCCAGCAGCCAAGATCACAGGGCGGATGGCTACACCTTC.

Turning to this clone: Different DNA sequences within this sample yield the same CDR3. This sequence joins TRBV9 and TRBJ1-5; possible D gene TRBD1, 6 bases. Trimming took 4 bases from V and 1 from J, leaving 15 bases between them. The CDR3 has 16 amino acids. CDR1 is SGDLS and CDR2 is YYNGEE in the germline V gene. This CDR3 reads CASSSWTALSNQPQHF. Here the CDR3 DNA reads TGTGCCAGCAGCTCGTGGACAGCCCTAAGCAATCAGCCCCAGCATTTT.

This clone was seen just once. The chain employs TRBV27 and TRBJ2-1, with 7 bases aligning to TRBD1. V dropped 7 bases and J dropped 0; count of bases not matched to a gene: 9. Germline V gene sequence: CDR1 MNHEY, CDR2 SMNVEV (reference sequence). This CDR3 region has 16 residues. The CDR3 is CASTSDRTSSYNEQFF. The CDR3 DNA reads TGTGCCAGCACGTCGGACAGGACCAGCTCCTACAATGAGCAGTTCTTC.

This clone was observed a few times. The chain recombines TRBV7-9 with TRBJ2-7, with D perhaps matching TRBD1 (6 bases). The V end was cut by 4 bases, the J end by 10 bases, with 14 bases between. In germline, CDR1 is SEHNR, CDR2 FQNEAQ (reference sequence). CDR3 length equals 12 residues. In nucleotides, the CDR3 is TGTGCCAGCAGCTATACAGGGTTAGAACAGTACTTC. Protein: CASSYTGLEQYF.

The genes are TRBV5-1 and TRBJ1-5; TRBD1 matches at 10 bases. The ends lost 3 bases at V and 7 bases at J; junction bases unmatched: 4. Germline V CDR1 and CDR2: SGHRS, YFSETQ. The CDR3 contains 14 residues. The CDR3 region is CASSYGTGDQPQHF. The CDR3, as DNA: TGCGCCAGCAGCTACGGGACAGGGGACCAGCCCCAGCATTTT.